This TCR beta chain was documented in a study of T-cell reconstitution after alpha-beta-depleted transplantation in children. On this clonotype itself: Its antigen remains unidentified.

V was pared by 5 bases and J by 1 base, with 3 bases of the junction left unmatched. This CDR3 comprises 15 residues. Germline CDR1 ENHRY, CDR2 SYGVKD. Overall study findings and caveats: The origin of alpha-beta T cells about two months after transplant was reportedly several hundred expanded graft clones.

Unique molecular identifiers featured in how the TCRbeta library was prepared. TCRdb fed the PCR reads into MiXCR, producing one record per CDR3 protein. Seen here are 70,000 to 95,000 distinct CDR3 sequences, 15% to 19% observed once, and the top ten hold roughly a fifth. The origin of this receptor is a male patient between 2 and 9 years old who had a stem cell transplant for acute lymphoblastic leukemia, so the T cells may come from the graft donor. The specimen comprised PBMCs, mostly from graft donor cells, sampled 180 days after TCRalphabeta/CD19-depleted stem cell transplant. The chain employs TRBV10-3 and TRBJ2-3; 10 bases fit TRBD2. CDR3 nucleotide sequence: TGTGCCATCAGTTCTAGCGGGGGCCGCACAGATACGCAGTATTTT. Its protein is CAISSSGGRTDTQYF.